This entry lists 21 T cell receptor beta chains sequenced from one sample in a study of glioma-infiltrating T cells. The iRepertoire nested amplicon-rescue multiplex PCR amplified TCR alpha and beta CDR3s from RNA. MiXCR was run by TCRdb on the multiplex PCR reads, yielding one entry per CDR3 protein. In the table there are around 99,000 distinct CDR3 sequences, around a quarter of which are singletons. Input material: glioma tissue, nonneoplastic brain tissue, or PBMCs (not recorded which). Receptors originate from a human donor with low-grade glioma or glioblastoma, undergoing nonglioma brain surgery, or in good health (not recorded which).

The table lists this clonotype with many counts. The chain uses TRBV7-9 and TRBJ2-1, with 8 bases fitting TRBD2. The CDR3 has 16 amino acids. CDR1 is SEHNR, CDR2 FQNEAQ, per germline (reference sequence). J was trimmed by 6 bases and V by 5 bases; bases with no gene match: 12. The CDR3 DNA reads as TGTGCCAGCAGCCAGATGGGACTCGGGACTAGCAATGAGCAGTTCTTC. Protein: CASSQMGLGTSNEQFF.

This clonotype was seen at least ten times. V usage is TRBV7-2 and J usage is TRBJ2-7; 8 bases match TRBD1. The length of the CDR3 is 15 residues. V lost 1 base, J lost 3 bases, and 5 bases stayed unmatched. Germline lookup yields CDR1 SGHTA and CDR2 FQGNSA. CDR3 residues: CASSLGVTGVYEQYF. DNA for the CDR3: TGTGCCAGCAGCTTAGGAGTGACAGGGGTCTACGAGCAGTACTTC.

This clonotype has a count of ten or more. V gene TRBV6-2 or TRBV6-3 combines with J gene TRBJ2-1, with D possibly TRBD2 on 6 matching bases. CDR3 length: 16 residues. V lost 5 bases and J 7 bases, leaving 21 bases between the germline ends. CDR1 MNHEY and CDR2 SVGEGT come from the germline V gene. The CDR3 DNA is TGTGCCAGCAGTGCCGACCGGGACTCCAATTTTAATGAGCAGTTCTTC. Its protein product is CASSADRDSNFNEQFF.

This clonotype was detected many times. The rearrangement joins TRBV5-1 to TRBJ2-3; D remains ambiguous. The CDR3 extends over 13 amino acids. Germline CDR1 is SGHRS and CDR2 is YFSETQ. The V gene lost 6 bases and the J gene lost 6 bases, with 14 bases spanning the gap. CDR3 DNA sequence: TGCGCCAGCACCTCTACCCGGTTCGATACGCAGTATTTT. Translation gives CASTSTRFDTQYF.

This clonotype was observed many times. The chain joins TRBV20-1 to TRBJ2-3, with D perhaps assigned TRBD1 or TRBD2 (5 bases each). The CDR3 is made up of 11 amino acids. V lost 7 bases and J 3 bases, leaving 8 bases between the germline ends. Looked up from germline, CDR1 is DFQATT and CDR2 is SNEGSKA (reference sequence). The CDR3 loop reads CSGGGTDTQYF. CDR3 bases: TGCAGTGGGGGCGGGACAGATACGCAGTATTTT.

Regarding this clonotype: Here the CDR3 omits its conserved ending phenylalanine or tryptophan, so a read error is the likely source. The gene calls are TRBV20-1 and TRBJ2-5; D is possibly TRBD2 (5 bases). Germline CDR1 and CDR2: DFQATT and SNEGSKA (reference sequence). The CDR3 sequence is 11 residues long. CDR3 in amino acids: CSVRVKETQYI. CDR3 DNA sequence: TGCAGCGTGCGGGTTAAAGAGACCCAGTACATC.

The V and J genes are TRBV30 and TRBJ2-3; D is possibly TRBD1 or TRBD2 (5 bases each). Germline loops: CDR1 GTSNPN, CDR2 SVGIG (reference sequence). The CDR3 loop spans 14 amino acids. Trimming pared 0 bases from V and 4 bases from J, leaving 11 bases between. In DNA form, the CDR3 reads TGTGCCTGGAGTGTTGGATTGGGGGCAGATACGCAGTATTTT. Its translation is CAWSVGLGADTQYF. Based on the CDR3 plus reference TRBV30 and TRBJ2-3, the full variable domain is SQTIHQWPATLVQPVGSPLSLECTVEGTSNPNLYWYRQAAGRGLQLLFYSVGIGQISSEVPQNLSASRPQDRQFILSSKKLLLSDSGFYLCAWSVGLGADTQYFGPGTRLTVL.

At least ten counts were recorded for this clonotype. This CDR3 is CASKTDNEQFF. Here the CDR3 DNA reads TGTGCCAGCAAGACAGACAATGAGCAGTTCTTC. The rearrangement joins TRBV6-1 to TRBJ2-1; D is possibly TRBD1 (5 bases). V lost 7 bases to trimming and J lost 5 bases, with 6 bases between them. Germline CDR1 and CDR2: MNHNS and SASEGT. There are 11 residues in the CDR3.

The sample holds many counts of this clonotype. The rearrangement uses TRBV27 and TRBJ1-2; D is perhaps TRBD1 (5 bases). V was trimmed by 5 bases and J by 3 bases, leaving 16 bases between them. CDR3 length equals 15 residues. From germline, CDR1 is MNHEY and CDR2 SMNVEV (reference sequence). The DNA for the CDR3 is TGTGCCAGCAGTCGCCGGTTGACAGATTACTATGGCTACACCTTC. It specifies CASSRRLTDYYGYTF.

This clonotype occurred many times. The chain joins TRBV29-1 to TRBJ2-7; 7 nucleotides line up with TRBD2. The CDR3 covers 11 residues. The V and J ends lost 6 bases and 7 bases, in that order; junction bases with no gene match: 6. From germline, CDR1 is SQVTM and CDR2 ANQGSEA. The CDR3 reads CSVAPSGEQYF. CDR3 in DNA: TGCAGCGTGGCCCCTAGCGGAGAGCAGTACTTC.

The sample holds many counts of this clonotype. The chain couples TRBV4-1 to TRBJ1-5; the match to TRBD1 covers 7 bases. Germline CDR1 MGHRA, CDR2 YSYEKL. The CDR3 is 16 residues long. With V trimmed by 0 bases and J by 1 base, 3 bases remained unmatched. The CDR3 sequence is CASSQDGQASNQPQHF. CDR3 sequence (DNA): TGCGCCAGCAGCCAAGACGGACAGGCCAGCAATCAGCCCCAGCATTTT.

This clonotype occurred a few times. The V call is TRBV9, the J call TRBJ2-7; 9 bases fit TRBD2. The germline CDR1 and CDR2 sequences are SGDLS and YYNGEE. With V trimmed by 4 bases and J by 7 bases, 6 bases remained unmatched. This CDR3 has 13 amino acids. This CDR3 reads CASSPGLAREQYF. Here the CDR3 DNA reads TGTGCCAGCAGCCCCGGACTAGCGCGTGAGCAGTACTTC.

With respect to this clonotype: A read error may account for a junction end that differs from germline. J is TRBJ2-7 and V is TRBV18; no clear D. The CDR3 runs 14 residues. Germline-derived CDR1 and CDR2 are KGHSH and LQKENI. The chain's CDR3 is CASSPPPDPYEQCF. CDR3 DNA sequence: TGTGCCAGCTCACCACCGCCTGATCCCTACGAGCAGTGCTTC. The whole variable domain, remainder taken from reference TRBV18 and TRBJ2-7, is NAGVMQNPRHLVRRRGQEARLRCSPMKGHSHVYWYRQLPEEGLKFMVYLQKENIIDESGMPKERFSAEFPKEGPSILRIQQVVRGDSAAYFCASSPPPDPYEQCFGPGTRLTVT.

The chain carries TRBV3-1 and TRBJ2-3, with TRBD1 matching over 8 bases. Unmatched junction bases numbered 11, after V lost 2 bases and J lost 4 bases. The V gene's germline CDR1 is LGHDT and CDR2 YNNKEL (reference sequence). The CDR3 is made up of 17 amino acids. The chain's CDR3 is CASSQIGQGRAPDTQYF. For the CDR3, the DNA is TGTGCCAGCAGCCAAATAGGACAGGGCCGAGCGCCAGATACGCAGTATTTT.

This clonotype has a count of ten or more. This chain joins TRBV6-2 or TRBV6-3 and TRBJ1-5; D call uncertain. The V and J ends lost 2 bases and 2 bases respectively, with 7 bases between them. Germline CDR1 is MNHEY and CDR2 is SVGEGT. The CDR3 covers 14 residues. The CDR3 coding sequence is TGTGCCAGCAGTTACATTAACGGCAATCAGCCCCAGCATTTT. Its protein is CASSYINGNQPQHF.

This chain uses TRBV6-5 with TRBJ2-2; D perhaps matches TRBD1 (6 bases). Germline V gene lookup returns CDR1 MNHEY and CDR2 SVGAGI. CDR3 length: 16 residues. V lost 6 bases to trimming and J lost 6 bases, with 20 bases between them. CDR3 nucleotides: TGTGCCAGCAGCTATAGGACAGCCTTGCCCCCCGGGGAGCTGTTTTTT. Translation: CASSYRTALPPGELFF.

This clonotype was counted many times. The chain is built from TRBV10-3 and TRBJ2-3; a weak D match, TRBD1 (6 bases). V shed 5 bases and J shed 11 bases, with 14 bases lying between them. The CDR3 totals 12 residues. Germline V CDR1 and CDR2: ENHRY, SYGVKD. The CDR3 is CAISPGQERQYF. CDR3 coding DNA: TGTGCCATCAGTCCGGGACAAGAAAGGCAGTATTTT.

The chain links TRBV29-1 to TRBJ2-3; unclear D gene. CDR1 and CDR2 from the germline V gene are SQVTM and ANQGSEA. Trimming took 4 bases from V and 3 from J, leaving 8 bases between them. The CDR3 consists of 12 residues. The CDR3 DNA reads TGCAGCGTTGGGCAGCTGACAGATACGCAGTATTTT. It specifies CSVGQLTDTQYF.

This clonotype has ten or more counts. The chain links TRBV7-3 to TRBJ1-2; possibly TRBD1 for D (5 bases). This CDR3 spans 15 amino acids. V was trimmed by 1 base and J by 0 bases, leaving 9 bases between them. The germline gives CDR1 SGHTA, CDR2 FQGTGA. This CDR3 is CASSLNPGSNYGYTF. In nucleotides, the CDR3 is TGTGCCAGCAGCTTAAACCCAGGGTCTAACTATGGCTACACCTTC.

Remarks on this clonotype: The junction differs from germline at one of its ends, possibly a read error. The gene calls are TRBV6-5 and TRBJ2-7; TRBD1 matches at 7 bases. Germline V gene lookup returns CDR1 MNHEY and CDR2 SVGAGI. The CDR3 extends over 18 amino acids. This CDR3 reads CASIYSVPNRGYSYEQYF. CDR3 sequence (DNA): TGTGCAAGCATTTACTCGGTCCCGAACAGGGGATACTCCTACGAGCAGTACTTC.

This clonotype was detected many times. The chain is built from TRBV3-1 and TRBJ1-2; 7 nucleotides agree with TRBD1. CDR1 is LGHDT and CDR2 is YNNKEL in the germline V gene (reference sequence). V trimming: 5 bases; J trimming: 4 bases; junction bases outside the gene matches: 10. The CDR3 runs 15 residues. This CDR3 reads CASSDGTDLLYGYTF. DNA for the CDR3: TGTGCCAGCAGCGATGGGACAGACCTACTCTATGGCTACACCTTC.